This is a list of T cell receptor beta chains from one sample in a study of shared clonotypes between healthy human individuals. Assay: immunoSEQ multiplex PCR; the TCRdb copy retains only in-frame clones and omits some. This table has approximately 2.5 million clones, approximately 93% appearing once. The sample was naive CD4+ T cells from PBMCs. The receptors shown here come from a man in his late teens or twenties in good health. Some clones in this sample may be carry-over from other donors' samples. Each CDR3 is given with its conserved first and last residue. Fields, in order: clone size, V gene, J gene, D gene, CDR3 DNA, CDR3 protein. A D gene is named only where the DNA matches it firmly. Expanded clones get a size class; other rows say once, few or many, or leave the size out.

>-|TRBV28|TRBJ1-3|-
TGTGCCAGCAGTGGATCCGAGAGCTCTGGAAACACCATATATTTT
CASSGSESSGNTIYF
>-|TRBV5-4|TRBJ2-3|TRBD2
TGTGCCAGCAGCTTGAGGACTAGCGGGAGCACAGATACGCAGTATTTT
CASSLRTSGSTDTQYF
>-|TRBV7-2|TRBJ2-1|-
TGTGCCAGCAGCCGGGACTGGGAGCAGTTCTTC
CASSRDWEQFF
>-|TRBV25-1|TRBJ2-5|-
TGTGCCAGCAGTGAATCAGGGCGGAGGGCCCAAGAGACCCAGTACTTC
CASSESGRRAQETQYF
>-|TRBV28|TRBJ1-1|-
TGTGCCAGCAGTTTACGGGGGGACACTGAAGCTTTCTTT
CASSLRGDTEAFF
>-|TRBV27|TRBJ1-1|-
TGTGCCAGCAGTTTTCGGACAGCGAACACTGAAGCTTTCTTT
CASSFRTANTEAFF
>-|TRBV7-2|TRBJ1-2|-
TGTGCCAGCAGCTTTCCCCCTGGTGGCTACACCTTC
CASSFPPGGYTF
>-|TRBV7-3|TRBJ1-6|TRBD1
TGTGCCAGCAGCTTAAGGGGACAGGGGTTTTCACCCCTCCACTTT
CASSLRGQGFSPLHF
>-|TRBV28|TRBJ1-4|-
TGTGCCAGCGCTGATTTCCGAGATAATGAAAAACTGTTTTTT
CASADFRDNEKLFF
>-|TRBV9|TRBJ2-2|-
TGTGCCAGCAGCGTAGACAGGGCCAACACCGGGGAGCTGTTTTTT
CASSVDRANTGELFF
>-|TRBV29-1|TRBJ2-5|TRBD1
TGCGGAGGGGACAGGGCAGAGACCCAGTACTTC
CGGDRAETQYF
>once|TRBV5-5|TRBJ2-3|-
TGTGCCAGCAGCTTGTCGCCGACCAGCACAGATACGCAGTATTTT
CASSLSPTSTDTQYF
>-|TRBV7-9|TRBJ1-6|-
TGTGCCAGCAGCCTCTTTGATCCGGGTAATTCACCCCTCCACTTT
CASSLFDPGNSPLHF
>-|TRBV5-1|TRBJ1-1|-
TGCGCCAGCAGCTTGGCTTTGGGGAACACTGAAGCTTTCTTT
CASSLALGNTEAFF
>-|TRBV5-4|TRBJ1-2|-
TGTGCCAGCAGCTTGGATTCCCTCTATGGCTACACCTTC
CASSLDSLYGYTF
>-|TRBV14|TRBJ1-4|-
TGTGCCAGCAGCCAAGGAAGAGGAAAACTGTTTTTT
CASSQGRGKLFF
>-|TRBV28|TRBJ1-1|-
TGTGCCAGCACCCCCGGGACACTCATGAACACTGAAGCTTTCTTT
CASTPGTLMNTEAFF
>-|TRBV5-1|TRBJ2-3|TRBD2
TGCGCCAGCAGCTTGGCCCTCGGCGGGGGGAGCACAGATACGCAGTATTTT
CASSLALGGGSTDTQYF
>-|TRBV7-3|TRBJ2-6|-
TGTGCCAGCAGCTTAAGAGGGGCTGGGGCCAACGTCCTGACTTTC
CASSLRGAGANVLTF
>-|TRBV19|TRBJ1-5|TRBD1
TGTGCCAGTAGTACTCGACAGGGGTCGCAGCCCCAGCATTTT
CASSTRQGSQPQHF
>-|TRBV7-2|TRBJ1-2|-
TGTGCCAGCAGACCGGACAGCAACTATGGCTACACCTTC
CASRPDSNYGYTF
>-|TRBV5-1|TRBJ2-2|-
TGCGCCAGCAGCTTGGTTGTAGGGGCGGGTTCCGCCGGGGAGCTGTTTTTT
CASSLVVGAGSAGELFF
>-|TRBV4-1|TRBJ2-5|-
TGCGCCAGCAGCCAAGATCTCGGCAGGGGGGGAGAGACCCAGTACTTC
CASSQDLGRGGETQYF
>-|TRBV27|TRBJ2-7|-
TGTGCCAGCAGTTTATCGCAGGGGCGGCTCTACGAGCAGTACTTC
CASSLSQGRLYEQYF
>once|TRBV6-5|TRBJ1-5|TRBD1
TGTGCCAGCAGTTACGGGACAGGGGCTTATCAGCCCCAGCATTTT
CASSYGTGAYQPQHF
>-|TRBV2|TRBJ2-1|TRBD2
TGTGCCAGCAGTCACCGGACTAGCGGGAGCTCCTACAATGAGCAGTTCTTC
CASSHRTSGSSYNEQFF
>-|TRBV12-2|TRBJ1-5|-
TGTGCAAGTCGCTTCCGACAGAAACGAAATCAGCCCCAGCATTTT
CASRFRQKRNQPQHF
>-|TRBV28|TRBJ1-1|-
TGTGCCAGCAGTGGCGCGGGGTTAATCACTGAAGCTTTCTTT
CASSGAGLITEAFF
>-|TRBV6-5|TRBJ1-1|-
TGTGCCAGCAGACGGACAGAAGTCATGAACACTGAAGCTTTCTTT
CASRRTEVMNTEAFF
>-|TRBV11-2|TRBJ2-1|TRBD1
TGTGCCAGCAGCTTAGGGACAGGGATAAATGAGCAGTTCTTC
CASSLGTGINEQFF
>-|TRBV28|TRBJ2-7|-
TGTGCCAGCAGGAAAGACAGAGGACCTTTCTACGAGCAGTACTTC
CASRKDRGPFYEQYF
>-|TRBV12-5|TRBJ2-3|TRBD1
TGTGCTAGTGGTACCGGACAGGGGCCAGATACGCAGTATTTT
CASGTGQGPDTQYF
>-|TRBV7-2|TRBJ2-5|-
TGTGCCAGCAGCTTCCACAGGGTTGAGACCCAGTACTTC
CASSFHRVETQYF